This T cell receptor beta chain was identified during a study of blood T cell repertoires in COVID-19 (dated by TCRdb to the early 2020s). With regard to the full study: The collaborator samples originated in the United States, Italy and Spain and spanned the acute and convalescent phases of COVID-19. The material from the prospective study consisted of cDNA or gDNA derived from T cells, B-cell-depleted T cells, or PBMCs. The dataset comprised deeply sampled blood TCRbeta repertoires from subjects exposed to, actively infected with, or recovered from COVID-19. A freely available public database, intended as a resource for researchers studying the immune response to SARS-CoV-2, is where the repertoires were released. The samples were drawn from the first 160 participants of the ongoing ImmuneRACE study and from 1,254 subjects provided by 6 global collaborators. Sample metadata almost always included a de-identified subject ID, COVID-19 status, age in years and sex. Where available, HLA class I and class II types were taken from metadata supplied by the sample provider and were not determined by assay-based typing. Summary of the overall study and its limitations: How much clinical and demographic metadata was included differed by source and by participant, and the metadata was provided uncurated.

From the cysteine up to the phenylalanine, the CDR3 has a length of 11 residues. CDR3 DNA is the only sequence kept; it has 33 bases, read in frame from the first base. V is shortened by 7 bases, J by 5 bases, and the region joining them spans 8 bases. The germline V gene encodes CDR1 MDHEN and CDR2 SYDVKM. A note on this clone: The antigen this receptor binds is unknown. No qualities accompany the bases; no much larger clone lies one base away.

Participants in the prospective study were enrolled through a virtual design, were aged about 18 to 100 years, and lived in under 25 United States geographic areas. To assign participants to cohorts, the prospective study relied on clinical history that participants themselves reported in a screening survey and a study questionnaire. Mobile phlebotomists in the prospective study collected whole blood, serum and a nasopharyngeal or oropharyngeal swab from every participant. Over a roughly 2-month period, participants in the prospective study had the option of providing additional blood draws and questionnaires. Before DNA extraction, prospective study blood samples were shipped either frozen or at room temperature. TCRbeta CDR3 regions were amplified from genomic DNA using the immunoSEQ Assay, a bias-controlled multiplex PCR. The study's processing was this. Nucleated cell counts per sample were estimated from amplification of reference gene primers within the assay. To quantify the absolute abundance of each unique TCRbeta CDR3 rearrangement, sequence reads were collapsed and filtered. Productive Simpson clonality was computed per sample as the square root of Simpson's diversity index over productive rearrangements. Entries here come from immuneACCESS through TCRdb and include only in-frame sequences with V and J called. Some clones fail to appear in such tables; in the studies checked, an unresolved V gene covers under half of the shortfall, and the cause of the remainder is unknown. That table gives V, J and clone size, and the DNA gave D and trimming. A total of 400,000 to 550,000 clones appear in this sample, approximately 90% of them only once. About 2% of the sample rests with the top ten.

The chain links TRBV28 with TRBJ1-2; 5 matching bases give a weak D call of TRBD1. The receptor was isolated from a woman between 18 and 29 years old with acute COVID-19. The sequenced material came from PBMCs or T cells enriched from blood (not recorded which). The nucleotide sequence is TGTGCCAGCAATACAGGTTATGGCTACACCTTC. This gives the protein CASNTGYGYTF.